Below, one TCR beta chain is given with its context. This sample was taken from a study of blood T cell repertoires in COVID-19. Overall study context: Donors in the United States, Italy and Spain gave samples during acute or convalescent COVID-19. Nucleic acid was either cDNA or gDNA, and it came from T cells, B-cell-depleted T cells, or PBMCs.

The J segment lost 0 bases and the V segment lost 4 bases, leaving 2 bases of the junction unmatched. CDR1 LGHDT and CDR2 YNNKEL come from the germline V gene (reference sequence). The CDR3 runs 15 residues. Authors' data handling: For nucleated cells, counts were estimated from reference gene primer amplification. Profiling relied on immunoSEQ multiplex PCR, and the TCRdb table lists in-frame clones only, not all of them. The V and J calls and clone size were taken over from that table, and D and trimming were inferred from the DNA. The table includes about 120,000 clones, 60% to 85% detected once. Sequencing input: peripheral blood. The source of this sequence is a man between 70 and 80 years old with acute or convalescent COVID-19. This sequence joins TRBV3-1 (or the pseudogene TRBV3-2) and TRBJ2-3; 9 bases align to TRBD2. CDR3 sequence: CASSLGLASTDTQYF. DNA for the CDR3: TGTGCCAGCAGCCTAGGACTAGCGAGCACAGATACGCAGTATTTT.